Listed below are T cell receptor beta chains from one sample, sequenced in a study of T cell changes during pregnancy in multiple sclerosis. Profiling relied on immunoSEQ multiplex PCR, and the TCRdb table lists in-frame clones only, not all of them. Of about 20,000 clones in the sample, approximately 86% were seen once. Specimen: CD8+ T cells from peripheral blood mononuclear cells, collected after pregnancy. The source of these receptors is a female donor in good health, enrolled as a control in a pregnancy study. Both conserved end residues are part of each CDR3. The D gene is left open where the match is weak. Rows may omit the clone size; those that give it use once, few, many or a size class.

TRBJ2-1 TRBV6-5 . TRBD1 TGTGCCAGCAGTTACCAGGGGGCGGGTGAGCAGTTCTTC CASSYQGAGEQFF
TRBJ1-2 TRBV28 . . TGTGCCAGCAGTTTATACGGGGATTCTAACTATGGCTACACCTTC CASSLYGDSNYGYTF
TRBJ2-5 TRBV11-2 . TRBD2 TGTGCCAGCAGCTCTGGGGAGGGCCGGCGAGAGACCCAGTACTTC CASSSGEGRRETQYF
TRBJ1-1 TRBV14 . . TGTGCCAGCAGCCGGCAGAACACTGAAGCTTTCTTT CASSRQNTEAFF
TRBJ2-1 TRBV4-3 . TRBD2 TGCGCCAGCAGCCAAGCGGCTAGCGGGGCGTACAATGAGCAGTTCTTC CASSQAASGAYNEQFF
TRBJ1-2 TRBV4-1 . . TGCGCCAGCAGCCGCTCCCAACCGGGACTGCATGGCTACACCTTC CASSRSQPGLHGYTF
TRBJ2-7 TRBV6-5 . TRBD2 TGTGCCAGCAGTTACTCGGCGGGAGGAGGGCTCGAGCAGTACTTC CASSYSAGGGLEQYF
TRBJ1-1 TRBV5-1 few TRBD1 TGCGCCAGCAGCGGGACAGGGTCGAACACTGAAGCTTTCTTT CASSGTGSNTEAFF
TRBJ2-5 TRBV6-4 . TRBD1 TGTGCCAGCAGTCAGGCGGACAGGGCCCCTCAAGAGACCCAGTACTTC CASSQADRAPQETQYF
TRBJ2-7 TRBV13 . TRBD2 TGTGCCAGCAGTTCCGGACTAGCGGGAGGGGGGTTGGGCGAGCAGTACTTC CASSSGLAGGGLGEQYF
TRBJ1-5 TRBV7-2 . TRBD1 TGTGCCAGCAGCTTAGGGACAGGGGCCAATCAGCCCCAGCATTTT CASSLGTGANQPQHF
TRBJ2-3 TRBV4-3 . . TGCGCCAGCAGCCTCAGGGATGGCACAGATACGCAGTATTTT CASSLRDGTDTQYF
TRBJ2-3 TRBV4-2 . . TGTGCCAGCAGCCAAAGGACAGCAGCTAGCACAGATACGCAGTATTTT CASSQRTAASTDTQYF
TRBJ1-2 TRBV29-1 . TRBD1 TGCAGCGTTGAAATCGGGCGACAGGGCCCATATGGCTACACCTTC CSVEIGRQGPYGYTF
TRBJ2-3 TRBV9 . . TGTGCCAGCAGCTCCCTAAGCACAGATACGCAGTATTTT CASSSLSTDTQYF
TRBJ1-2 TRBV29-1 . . TGCAGCGTTGGGTCCGAGAGTTATGGCTACACCTTC CSVGSESYGYTF
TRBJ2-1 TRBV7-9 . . TGTGCCAGCATTTGGGGAGAGTCCTACAATGAGCAGTTCTTC CASIWGESYNEQFF
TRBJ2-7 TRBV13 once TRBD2 TGTGCCAGCAGCAGAGAACTAGCGGAGTACGAGCAGTACTTC CASSRELAEYEQYF
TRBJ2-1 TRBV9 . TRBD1 TGTGCCAGCAGAGGACAGGGTACCAATGAGCAGTTCTTC CASRGQGTNEQFF
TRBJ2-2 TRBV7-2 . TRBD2 TGTGCCAGCAGCCCAGGACTAGCCGCCGGGGAGCTGTTTTTT CASSPGLAAGELFF
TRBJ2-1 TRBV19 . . TGTGCCAGTAGTATCTCCCCGACACAGGGCTTTGGGAACAATGAGCAGTTCTTC CASSISPTQGFGNNEQFF
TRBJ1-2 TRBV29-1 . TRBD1 TGCAGCGTTGAAGGTCAAACGGGACAGGCGATTGGAGGCTACACCTTC CSVEGQTGQAIGGYTF
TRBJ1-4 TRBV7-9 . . TGTGCCAGCAGGGACAGTGCAACTAATGAAAAACTGTTTTTT CASRDSATNEKLFF
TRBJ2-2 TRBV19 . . TGTGCCAGTAGTAACAGGGCTCGTGACACCGGGGAGCTGTTTTTT CASSNRARDTGELFF
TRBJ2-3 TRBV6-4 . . TGTGCCAGCAGCCGGACTAACACAGATACGCAGTATTTT CASSRTNTDTQYF
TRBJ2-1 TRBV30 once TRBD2 TGTGCCTCCCCTCAGCGGGGGGGCGATGAGCAGTTCTTC CASPQRGGDEQFF
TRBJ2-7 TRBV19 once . TGTGCCAGTAGTCCTGGGACTTCCTACGAGCAGTACTTC CASSPGTSYEQYF